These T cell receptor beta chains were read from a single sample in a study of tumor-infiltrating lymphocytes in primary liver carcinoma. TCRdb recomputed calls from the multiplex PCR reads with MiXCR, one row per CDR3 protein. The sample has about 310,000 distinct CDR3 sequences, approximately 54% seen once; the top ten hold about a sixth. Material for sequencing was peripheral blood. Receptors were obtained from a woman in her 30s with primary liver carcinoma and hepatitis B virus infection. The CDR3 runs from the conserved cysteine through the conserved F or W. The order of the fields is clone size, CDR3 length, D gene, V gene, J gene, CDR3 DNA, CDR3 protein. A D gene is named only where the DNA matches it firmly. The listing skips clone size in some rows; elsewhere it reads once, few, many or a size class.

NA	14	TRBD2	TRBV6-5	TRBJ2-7	TGTGCCAGCAGCCCTAGCGGGGGATGCTACGAGCAGTACTTC	CASSPSGGCYEQYF
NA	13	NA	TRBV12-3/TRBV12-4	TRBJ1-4	TGTGCCAGCAGTTCTGACAGAGGAAGGAAACTGTTTTTT	CASSSDRGRKLFF
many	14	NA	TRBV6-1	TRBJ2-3	TGTGCCAGCAAAGAGTCGAGCGGCACAGATACGCAGTATTTT	CASKESSGTDTQYF
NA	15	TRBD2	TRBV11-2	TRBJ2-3	TGTGCCAGCAGCTTAACTAGCGGTCTCAGAGACACGCAGTATTTT	CASSLTSGLRDTQYF
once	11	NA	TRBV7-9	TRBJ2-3	TGTGCCAGCAGTTACACAGATGCGCAGTATTTT	CASSYTDAQYF
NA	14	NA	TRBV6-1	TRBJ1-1	TGTGCCAACAGTGCGAGGGAGCTGAACACTGAAGCTTTCTTT	CANSARELNTEAFF
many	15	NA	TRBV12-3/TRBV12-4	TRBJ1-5	TGTGCCAGCAGTTCCCTGGACAGCGGCAATCAGCCCCAGCATTTT	CASSSLDSGNQPQHF
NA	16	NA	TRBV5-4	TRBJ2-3	TGTGCCAGCAGCTTTAGCAGGATAGGGGGGGCAGATACGCAGTATTTT	CASSFSRIGGADTQYF
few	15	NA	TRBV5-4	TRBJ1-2	TGTGCCAGCAGCTTGGGATGGCAGGCTAACTATGGCTACACCTTC	CASSLGWQANYGYTF
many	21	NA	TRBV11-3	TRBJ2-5	TGTGCCAGCAGCGGACCCACTGACCGGGACTTCTTCCCCCTGCCTTTAGAGACCCAGTACTTC	CASSGPTDRDFFPLPLETQYF
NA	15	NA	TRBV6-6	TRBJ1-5	TGTGCCAGCAGTAAAGGACAGTATAGCAATCAGCCCCAGCATTTT	CASSKGQYSNQPQHF
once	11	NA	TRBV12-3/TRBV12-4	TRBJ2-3	TGTGCCAGCAGGAAGGAGGGTACGCAGTATTTT	CASRKEGTQYF
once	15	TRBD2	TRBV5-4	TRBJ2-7	TGTGCCAGCAGCTTGTCGGGAGGCCTCTCCTACGAGCAGTACTTC	CASSLSGGLSYEQYF
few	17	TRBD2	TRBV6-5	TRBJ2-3	TGTGCCAGCAGTTACTCTTGGACTAGCGGAAACACAGATACGCAGTATTTT	CASSYSWTSGNTDTQYF